One and the same sample provided the 17 T cell receptor beta chains below, sequenced in a study of post-analysis software for immune sequencing data. Study outcomes and limitations: When patients were compared with controls, about 5 TRBV segments were more frequent, TRBV5-6, TRBV5-1 and TRBV20-1 among them.

The TCR beta cDNA libraries contained unique molecular identifiers. TCRdb passed the PCR reads through MiXCR, listing each CDR3 protein once. The sample holds a few hundred thousand distinct CDR3 sequences, less than 45% seen once. Which antigens these TCRs recognize remains unknown. The material sequenced was blood. Receptors originate from a girl aged 5 to 17 with multiple sclerosis.

This clonotype was detected ten times or more. Germline and junction disagree at one end, which may indicate a read error. The CDR3 DNA sequence: TGTGCCAGCAGTTTAGGGGCAGAGACCCAGTACTTC. Translation: CASSLGAETQYF. The rearrangement uses TRBV5-1 and TRBJ2-5, with D perhaps matching TRBD1 (5 bases). Germline CDR1 is SGHRS and CDR2 is YFSETQ. The CDR3 has 12 amino acids.

The V call is TRBV20-1, the J call TRBJ2-5, with 9 nucleotides matching TRBD2. Germline-derived CDR1 and CDR2 are DFQATT and SNEGSKA (reference sequence). There are 16 residues in the CDR3. V lost 6 bases and J lost 4; bases outside the gene matches: 15. CDR3 DNA: TGCAGTGCCAGTGGGTTCGCTAGCGGGATATTAGAGACCCAGTACTTC. It specifies CSASGFASGILETQYF.

In this sample, this clonotype turned up a few times. The rearrangement links TRBV11-2 to TRBJ2-1; D uncertain. The CDR3 has 13 residues. CDR1 SGHAT and CDR2 FQNNGV come from the germline V gene. Trimming took off 0 bases at V and 6 bases at J, with 6 bases between the two ends. The CDR3 DNA is TGTGCCAGCAGCTTAGATATCGTCAATGAGCAGTTCTTC. Translated, it gives CASSLDIVNEQFF.

In its sample, this clonotype was seen once. The germline gene is not matched at one end of the junction; a read error may be the cause. CDR3 in amino acids: CASGQRRVSGYTF. CDR3 bases: TGTGCCAGCGGCCAGAGGCGGGTTTCTGGCTACACCTTC. This chain joins TRBV3-1 and TRBJ1-2, with no clear D. The CDR3 consists of 13 residues. Germline values: CDR1 LGHDT, CDR2 YNNKEL (reference sequence).

V usage is TRBV12-3 or TRBV12-4 and J usage is TRBJ2-3; 9 bases are a match to TRBD1. V was clipped by 5 bases and J by 13 bases; unmatched bases: 16. The CDR3 has 15 amino acids. CDR3 DNA sequence: TGTGCCAGCAGTCCCGACAGGGGGTCGACAGATGCGGAGTATTTT. This gives the protein CASSPDRGSTDAEYF.

This clonotype was detected a few times. This chain connects TRBV5-6 to TRBJ2-7, with D tentatively TRBD1 or TRBD2 (6 bases each). Trimming pared 4 bases from V and 2 bases from J, leaving 13 bases between. CDR1 SGHDT and CDR2 YYEEEE come from the germline V gene. The CDR3 loop spans 14 amino acids. The CDR3, as DNA: TGTGCCAGCAGCGACCGAGGGGGGACCTACGAGCAGTACTTC. This sequence encodes CASSDRGGTYEQYF.

This clonotype was seen a few times. This rearrangement joins TRBV29-1 to TRBJ2-3, with D unclear. The V end lost 6 bases, the J end lost 0 bases, and 13 bases lay between the germline ends. This CDR3 spans 14 amino acids. Germline V gene lookup returns CDR1 SQVTM and CDR2 ANQGSEA. The CDR3 nucleotides read TGCAGCGTCGTAGCATCAACTAGCACAGATACGCAGTATTTT. Amino acid sequence: CSVVASTSTDTQYF.

This clonotype was picked up a small number of times. The V gene is TRBV20-1, the J gene TRBJ2-7, with D perhaps TRBD1 (5 bases). The ends were cut back, 6 bases at V and 3 bases at J, with 15 bases in the middle. The germline V gene has CDR1 DFQATT and CDR2 SNEGSKA (reference sequence). This CDR3 is built from 13 residues. In nucleotides, the CDR3 is TGCAGTGCAAGTGGGGCAGCCTACTACGAGCAGTACTTC. This gives the protein CSASGAAYYEQYF.

The chain links TRBV12-3 or TRBV12-4 to TRBJ2-5; D gene ambiguous. TRBJ2-7 matches the DNA end more closely, so the J call is doubtful. This CDR3 is 12 amino acids long. This chain's CDR3 is CASSFGQYEQYF. The CDR3 DNA sequence: TGTGCCAGCAGTTTTGGGCAGTACGAGCAGTACTTC.

V is TRBV3-1 and J is TRBJ2-7, with 10 bases lining up with TRBD2. The trim removed 1 base at V and 3 bases at J, leaving 6 bases unmatched. The germline CDR1 and CDR2 sequences are LGHDT and YNNKEL (reference sequence). The CDR3 is 16 amino acids. The chain's CDR3 is CASSQVPAGGFYEQYF. In DNA form, the CDR3 reads TGTGCCAGCAGCCAAGTTCCAGCGGGAGGGTTCTACGAGCAGTACTTC.

V is TRBV5-1 and J is TRBJ2-5; D remains unclear. Trimming stripped 0 bases from V and 5 bases from J, with 8 bases between. CDR1 SGHRS and CDR2 YFSETQ come from the germline V gene. The CDR3 loop spans 13 amino acids. The CDR3 protein is CASSLENLETQYF. Written as DNA, the CDR3 is TGCGCCAGCAGCTTGGAGAACTTGGAGACCCAGTACTTC.

The DNA for the CDR3 is TGCAGTGCGGCAAGAGACATGAACACTGAAGCTTTCTTT. This codes for CSAARDMNTEAFF. The V gene is TRBV20-1, the J gene TRBJ1-1; the D is unclear. In germline, CDR1 is DFQATT, CDR2 SNEGSKA (reference sequence). The CDR3 contains 13 residues. Trimming cost V 6 bases and J 0 bases, with 11 bases left between them.

V and J are TRBV5-6 and TRBJ1-2; D is unresolved. Trimming pared 3 bases from V and 0 bases from J, leaving 3 bases between. The CDR3 is 12 residues long. The germline V gene has CDR1 SGHDT and CDR2 YYEEEE. The CDR3 loop reads CASSSPNYGYTF. DNA for the CDR3: TGTGCCAGCAGCTCACCTAACTATGGCTACACCTTC.

Worth noting for this clonotype: Mismatch with germline at one junction end may stem from a read error. The rearrangement links TRBV6-2 or TRBV6-3 to TRBJ2-1; 7 nucleotides match TRBD2. Germline V gene data show CDR1 as MNHEY and CDR2 as SVGEGT. The CDR3 is made up of 19 amino acids. The CDR3 sequence: CASSYSTKTATWEGNEQFF. The CDR3 nucleotides read TGTGCCAGCAGTTACTCCACCAAGACAGCAACTTGGGAGGGGAATGAGCAGTTCTTT.

The J gene is TRBJ2-7, the V gene TRBV28; the D gene is possibly TRBD1 (6 bases). Germline V gene lookup returns CDR1 MDHEN and CDR2 SYDVKM. Trimming left V 8 bases short and J 6 bases short, with 20 bases between. This CDR3 has 14 residues. CDR3 sequence: CASGSPRGSGEQYF. The CDR3, as DNA: TGTGCCAGCGGCTCCCCAAGGGGGTCGGGCGAGCAGTACTTC.

This clonotype is a singleton in its sample. The V gene is TRBV29-1, the J gene TRBJ1-1, with 8 bases fitting TRBD1. This CDR3 is built from 16 residues. J lost 4 bases, V lost 3 bases, and 13 bases had no gene match. CDR1 SQVTM and CDR2 ANQGSEA come from the germline V gene. CDR3 protein: CSVEGRDRHVSTEAFF. The CDR3 DNA follows: TGCAGCGTTGAGGGCCGGGACAGGCACGTGAGCACTGAAGCTTTCTTT.

The chain uses TRBV11-2 and TRBJ2-7; 9 positions match TRBD1. With 4 bases clipped from V and 3 bases from J, the junction kept 4 bases outside the gene matches. The CDR3 is made up of 14 amino acids. Germline-derived CDR1 and CDR2 are SGHAT and FQNNGV. The CDR3 sequence is CASSSWDRVYEQYF. The CDR3 DNA sequence: TGTGCCAGCAGCTCCTGGGACAGGGTCTACGAGCAGTACTTC.